This TCR beta chain stems from a study of spatial heterogeneity in lung cancer. TCRdb used MiXCR to reprocess the 5' RACE reads, holding one entry per CDR3 protein. This repertoire shows roughly 4,200 distinct CDR3 sequences, about 8.5% found once; its top ten account for roughly 9.3%. Time point indicated: sample taken at primary tumor resection. Study-level results: The study found that expanded intratumoral alpha and beta TCR counts tracked tumor mutation counts.

Germline CDR1 is SQVTM and CDR2 is ANQGSEA. V dropped 4 bases and J dropped 5 bases, with 5 bases sitting between them. The CDR3 covers 10 residues. On this clonotype itself: Antigen specificity is unknown.

This sequence joins TRBV29-1 and TRBJ2-5; D unclear. Specimen: lung tumor tissue, collected at surgery. The receptor was derived from a male donor with early-stage non-small cell lung cancer. The CDR3 nucleotides are TGCAGCGTTGCGGAGGAGACCCAGTACTTC. This codes for CSVAEETQYF.